This T cell receptor beta chain was recorded in a study of blood T cell repertoires in COVID-19 (dated by TCRdb to 2018 to 2020). Context from the whole study: Collaborator samples came from the United States, Italy and Spain and covered acute and convalescent phases of COVID-19. Where available, HLA class I and class II types were taken from metadata supplied by the sample provider and were not determined by assay-based typing. The repertoires were released in a freely available public database meant as a resource for research on the immune response to SARS-CoV-2. Subjects who had been exposed to COVID-19, were actively infected with it, or had recovered from it provided the deeply sampled blood TCRbeta repertoires that made up the dataset. The prospective study material was composed of cDNA or gDNA derived from T cells, B-cell-depleted T cells, or PBMCs. Sample metadata almost always included a de-identified subject ID, COVID-19 status, age in years and sex. The samples were drawn from the first 160 participants of the ongoing ImmuneRACE study and from more than 1,000 subjects provided by 6 global collaborators.

Based on the germline V gene (reference sequence), the CDR1 and CDR2 sequences are MNHNY and SVGAGI. The CDR3 numbers 15 residues from cysteine through phenylalanine. The kept DNA is CDR3 alone, 45 bases in frame from the first base. Relative to germline, V is missing 2 bases and J is missing 6 bases, with 5 bases of the junction outside any gene match. In Seattle, one collaborating source enrolled patients while the infection was active and tracked those patients longitudinally over the course of disease. Whole blood was collected in K2EDTA tubes by collaborating institutions according to the institutions' own protocols. For TCRbeta analysis, collaborators shipped samples in one of three forms: frozen whole blood, isolated PBMCs, or DNA extracted from either of those sample types. Findings and caveats that apply to the study as a whole: How much clinical and demographic metadata was included differed by source and by participant, and the metadata was provided uncurated.

As concerns this clone: Its cognate antigen has yet to be identified. There are no base qualities to consult, and no much larger clone falls within one base.

TCRbeta CDR3 regions were amplified from genomic DNA by means of the immunoSEQ Assay, a bias-controlled multiplex PCR. The study's processing was this. Within the assay, amplification of reference gene primers was used to estimate how many nucleated cells each sample contained. To quantify the absolute abundance of each unique TCRbeta CDR3 rearrangement, sequence reads were collapsed and filtered. For each sample, productive Simpson clonality was calculated as the square root of Simpson's diversity index over productive rearrangements. What TCRdb holds here is the immuneACCESS table cut down to in-frame rearrangements. Part of the clones is not present; checked against another copy, under half of the missing clones reflect an unresolved V gene, and the others are unexplained. V, J and clone size derive from that table, while D and trimming were established from the DNA sequence. In all, the sample holds under 55,000 clones, and about 89% of those were seen once. The top ten constitute 2.1% of the sample.

This sequence was found in a woman older than 75 with COVID-19, enrolled during active disease. The chain employs TRBV6-6 and TRBJ2-1; 9 bases in the middle match TRBD1. The sample was peripheral blood. CDR3 loop: CASSYEGTGINEQFF. The nucleotide sequence is given as TGTGCCAGCAGTTACGAAGGGACAGGGATCAATGAGCAGTTCTTC.